These 15 T cell receptor beta chains originate from one sample sequenced in a study of response to subunit inactivated influenza vaccine. TCRdb re-called the RT-PCR reads with MiXCR, one entry per CDR3 protein. The sample shows hundreds of thousands of distinct CDR3 sequences, about 14% of them seen only once. Source: PBMCs from blood, taken less than 15 days before vaccination. All receptors derive from a man in his forties or fifties who received an inactivated influenza vaccine.

The chain couples TRBV19 to TRBJ2-7, with 7 bases lining up with TRBD1. In germline, CDR1 is LNHDA, CDR2 SQIVND (reference sequence). V lost 4 bases and J lost 3; bases outside the gene matches: 9. The CDR3 runs 15 residues. The CDR3 DNA is TGTGCCAGTAGTACCGGAACAGGGGTAGGCTACGAGCAGTACTTC. Translated, it gives CASSTGTGVGYEQYF.

The chain couples TRBV12-3 or TRBV12-4 to TRBJ1-5; TRBD1 matches at 7 bases. This CDR3 region has 18 residues. Germline trimming cut 0 bases from V and 5 bases from J; bases unmatched to any gene: 13. The CDR3 loop reads CASSLAQIGQVRHQPQHF. In nucleotides, the CDR3 is TGTGCCAGCAGTTTAGCCCAGATCGGACAGGTCAGGCATCAGCCCCAGCATTTT.

This clonotype appeared many times. The rearrangement uses TRBV27 and TRBJ2-7, with D possibly being TRBD1 or TRBD2 (5 bases each). Germline values: CDR1 MNHEY, CDR2 SMNVEV (reference sequence). This CDR3 region has 15 residues. Trimming stripped 2 bases from V and 2 bases from J, with 13 bases between. The CDR3 spells CASSLTGTRPYEQYF. The CDR3 nucleotides are TGTGCCAGCAGTTTAACCGGGACGCGTCCCTACGAGCAGTACTTC.

The chain has TRBV5-1 and TRBJ2-1; 8 bases fit TRBD1. Germline values: CDR1 SGHRS, CDR2 YFSETQ. After removal of 4 bases from V and 5 bases from J, the junction contained 5 bases not matched to a gene. CDR3 length: 14 amino acids. The CDR3 DNA reads as TGCGCCAGCAGCAAGGACAGGGCCGACAATGAGCAGTTCTTC. Protein: CASSKDRADNEQFF.

This clonotype turned up a few times. V gene TRBV20-1 combines with J gene TRBJ2-1, with 12 bases identical to TRBD2. The CDR3 extends over 15 amino acids. V trimming: 1 base; J trimming: 7 bases; junction bases outside the gene matches: 5. Per germline, CDR1 DFQATT and CDR2 SNEGSKA (reference sequence). The CDR3 DNA is TGCAGTGCTAGAGGACTAGCGGGAGTTGGAAATGAGCAGTTCTTC. Encoded protein: CSARGLAGVGNEQFF.

This clonotype was seen more than once but under ten times. The chain links TRBV7-9 to TRBJ1-4; 9 bases match TRBD1. The CDR3 has 15 residues. The ends lost 4 bases at V and 7 bases at J; junction bases unmatched: 7. Germline V lookup: CDR1 SEHNR, CDR2 FQNEAQ (reference sequence). In nucleotides, the CDR3 is TGTGCCAGCAGCTCCCCGACAGGGGGACGTGAAAAACTGTTTTTT. This translates into CASSSPTGGREKLFF. The full variable domain, rest sourced from reference TRBV7-9 and TRBJ1-4, is DTGVSQNPRHKITKRGQNVTFRCDPISEHNRLYWYRQTLGQGPEFLTYFQNEAQLEKSRLLSDRFSAERPKGSFSTLEIQRTEQGDSAMYLCASSSPTGGREKLFFGSGTQLSVL.

This clonotype was picked up many times. The V call is TRBV7-8, the J call TRBJ1-6; D not resolved. CDR1 is SGHVS, CDR2 FQNEAQ, per germline. V was cut by 6 bases and J by 5 bases, with 14 bases left in between. CDR3 length: 15 residues. The CDR3 nucleotides read TGTGCCAGCAGACTTATTAGGCTGGATAATTCACCCCTCCACTTT. As protein: CASRLIRLDNSPLHF.

On this clonotype: An end of the junction does not agree with germline; a read error may underlie this. The chain is built from TRBV9 and TRBJ2-4, with 7 bases aligning to TRBD1. This CDR3 comprises 15 residues. The V gene's germline CDR1 is SGDLS and CDR2 YYNGEE. CDR3 residues: CASSVEGTAQNIQYF. The DNA for the CDR3 is TGTGCCAGCAGCGTAGAGGGGACAGCCCAAAACATTCAGTACTTC.

This sequence joins TRBV15 and TRBJ1-1; D is unresolved. Germline assignment: CDR1 LNHNV and CDR2 YYDKDF (reference sequence). The CDR3 loop spans 12 amino acids. V was shortened by 1 base and J by 3 bases, with 3 bases between the two germline ends. The DNA of the CDR3 is TGTGCCACCAGCAGAGGTTACACTGAAGCTTTCTTT. It codes for CATSRGYTEAFF.

The V call is TRBV4-1, the J call TRBJ2-3; 7 bases line up with TRBD1. The CDR3 is 17 amino acids. The germline gives CDR1 MGHRA, CDR2 YSYEKL. Trimming took 0 bases from V and 0 from J; bases not matched to a gene: 6. The CDR3 reads CASSQDPTGVSTDTQYF. DNA of the CDR3: TGCGCCAGCAGCCAAGATCCCACAGGGGTTAGCACAGATACGCAGTATTTT.

The CDR3, as DNA: TGTGCCATCAGTGAGTCGGGTAAACCTACCGGGGAGCTGTTTTTT. As protein: CAISESGKPTGELFF. The chain employs TRBV10-3 and TRBJ2-2, with D unclear. Trimming stripped 0 bases from V and 5 bases from J, with 10 bases between. Germline CDR1 and CDR2: ENHRY and SYGVKD. This CDR3 region has 15 residues.

This clonotype was picked up a small number of times. The chain couples TRBV20-1 to TRBJ1-6; D ambiguous. V lost 0 bases, J lost 5 bases, and 8 bases lay in between. This CDR3 is 14 amino acids long. Germline V lookup: CDR1 DFQATT, CDR2 SNEGSKA (reference sequence). The CDR3, as DNA: TGCAGTGCTAGAGATCCGGGGAATAATTCACCCCTCCACTTT. Translation: CSARDPGNNSPLHF.

The chain recombines TRBV18 with TRBJ2-3; D possibly corresponds to TRBD1 (6 bases). Germline assignment: CDR1 KGHSH and CDR2 LQKENI. V was pared by 2 bases and J by 0 bases, with 15 bases between. The length of the CDR3 is 17 residues. DNA for the CDR3: TGTGCCAGCTCACCAGACACAGGGATGGGTAGCACAGATACGCAGTATTTT. It encodes CASSPDTGMGSTDTQYF.

The chain carries TRBV6-1 and TRBJ2-7, with 7 bases identical to TRBD1. Germline trimming cut 6 bases from V and 2 bases from J; bases unmatched to any gene: 7. The CDR3 is 14 residues long. Germline values: CDR1 MNHNS, CDR2 SASEGT. The CDR3 coding sequence is TGTGCCAGCAGACCGGGACAGCGAACCTACGAGCAGTACTTC. Translating gives CASRPGQRTYEQYF.

This clonotype showed up many times. The chain recombines TRBV12-3 or TRBV12-4 with TRBJ2-5, with D perhaps assigned TRBD1 or TRBD2 (5 bases each). V was pared by 5 bases and J by 0 bases, with 7 bases between. There are 13 residues in the CDR3. The CDR3 nucleotides are TGTGCCAGCAGTATGGGACACCAAGAGACCCAGTACTTC. Protein: CASSMGHQETQYF.